Listed below are T cell receptor beta chains from one sample, sequenced in a study of blood T cell repertoires in COVID-19. Sequencing was performed with immunoSEQ multiplex PCR; in TCRdb, only in-frame clones are kept and a portion is missing. The table has about 350,000 clones, 85% to 90% seen once. The sequenced sample consisted of PBMCs or T cells enriched from blood (not recorded which). Receptor source: a woman aged 25 to 39 who had been exposed to COVID-19. The CDR3 runs from the conserved cysteine through the conserved F or W. A D gene is named only where the DNA matches it firmly. Size is omitted from some rows. Given values are once, few, many or a class for expanded clones.

v_call	d_call	clone_size	j_call	cdr3_aa	cdr3_nt
TRBV28	TRBD1	.	TRBJ2-5	CASSKRTGGDSQYF	TGTGCCAGCAGTAAGCGGACAGGGGGCGATTCCCAGTACTTC
TRBV5-1	.	.	TRBJ2-7	CASSLEVWSLRDNEQYF	TGCGCCAGCAGCTTGGAGGTATGGAGCCTCCGGGATAACGAGCAGTACTTC
TRBV6-5	.	.	TRBJ2-3	CASSYRTLGNTDTQYF	TGTGCCAGCAGTTACCGGACACTGGGGAACACAGATACGCAGTATTTT
TRBV28	.	once	TRBJ1-5	CASSSGGRLSNQPQHF	TGTGCCAGCAGTAGCGGGGGCCGACTTAGCAATCAGCCCCAGCATTTT
TRBV12-1	.	.	TRBJ2-7	CASSFAQNYSYEQYF	TGTGCCAGCAGCTTTGCGCAGAACTATTCCTACGAGCAGTACTTC
TRBV29-1	TRBD1	.	TRBJ1-5	CSVERTGGYQPQHF	TGCAGCGTTGAAAGGACAGGGGGCTATCAGCCCCAGCATTTT
TRBV5-1	TRBD2	.	TRBJ2-7	CASSPSGTSGSGQYF	TGCGCCAGCAGCCCCTCGGGGACTAGTGGTTCGGGGCAGTACTTC
TRBV13	TRBD2	.	TRBJ2-1	CASSPGLAGGYNEQFF	TGTGCCAGCAGTCCGGGACTAGCGGGAGGGTACAATGAGCAGTTCTTC
TRBV28	.	.	TRBJ1-1	CASSLVTGGFGEAFF	TGTGCCAGCAGTTTAGTTACTGGGGGGTTCGGTGAAGCTTTCTTT
TRBV10-3	TRBD2	.	TRBJ2-1	CAIRPSLVSGAYNEQFF	TGTGCCATCAGGCCGTCTCTCGTCAGCGGGGCCTACAATGAGCAGTTCTTC
TRBV5-1	TRBD1	.	TRBJ2-1	CASSLDGTGGYEEQFF	TGCGCCAGCAGCTTGGATGGGACAGGGGGCTATGAAGAGCAGTTCTTC
TRBV3-1/TRBV3-2	.	.	TRBJ2-3	CASSWTDTSTDTQYF	TGTGCCAGCAGTTGGACTGATACTAGCACAGATACGCAGTATTTT
TRBV28	TRBD1	.	TRBJ1-3	CASLQGYSGNTIYF	TGTGCCAGCTTACAGGGGTACTCTGGAAACACCATATATTTT
TRBV9	TRBD2	.	TRBJ2-2	CASSVVDSGANTGELFF	TGTGCCAGCAGCGTAGTGGATAGCGGGGCGAACACCGGGGAGCTGTTTTTT
TRBV28	TRBD1	.	TRBJ1-5	CASSPLTGGGQPQHF	TGTGCCAGCAGTCCGCTGACAGGGGGCGGTCAGCCCCAGCATTTT
TRBV12-3/TRBV12-4	.	.	TRBJ2-5	CASTLGETQYF	TGTGCCAGCACGCTAGGAGAGACCCAGTACTTC
TRBV27	TRBD2	.	TRBJ2-1	CASSPLLAGTYNEQFF	TGTGCCAGCAGTCCCCTGCTAGCGGGCACCTACAATGAGCAGTTCTTC
TRBV2	TRBD1	.	TRBJ1-1	CASSGQGINTEAFF	TGTGCCAGCAGTGGACAGGGGATAAACACTGAAGCTTTCTTT
TRBV28	.	once	TRBJ1-5	CASSFEVSNQPQHF	TGTGCCAGCAGTTTCGAGGTTAGCAATCAGCCCCAGCATTTT
TRBV5-1	TRBD1	.	TRBJ1-4	CASSFGTGAEKLFF	TGCGCCAGCAGCTTCGGGACAGGGGCTGAAAAACTGTTTTTT
TRBV21-1	.	.	TRBJ1-1	CASSKGQRNTEAFF	TGTGCCAGCAGCAAAGGACAGAGGAACACTGAAGCTTTCTTT
TRBV7-8	.	.	TRBJ2-2	CASIQPKGHSNTGELFF	TGTGCCAGCATCCAACCCAAGGGACACTCGAACACCGGGGAGCTGTTTTTT
TRBV2	.	.	TRBJ2-7	CASSEGAGPSLQYF	TGTGCCAGCAGTGAAGGGGCGGGACCAAGTTTGCAGTACTTC
TRBV7-8	TRBD1	.	TRBJ1-5	CASSARGQYSNQPQHF	TGTGCCAGCAGCGCAAGGGGACAGTATAGCAATCAGCCCCAGCATTTT
TRBV9	.	.	TRBJ2-2	CASSVAHPAGELFF	TGTGCCAGCAGCGTAGCTCACCCGGCCGGGGAGCTGTTTTTT
TRBV29-1	TRBD2	.	TRBJ2-7	CSVVRPSGVYEQYF	TGCAGCGTTGTTCGGCCTAGCGGAGTATACGAGCAGTACTTC
TRBV18	TRBD2	.	TRBJ2-7	CASSGPGLAEYEQYF	TGTGCCAGCTCAGGTCCGGGACTAGCAGAATACGAGCAGTACTTC
TRBV18	.	.	TRBJ1-2	CASSPPVVRTDGYTF	TGTGCCAGCTCACCACCGGTAGTCCGAACGGATGGCTACACCTTC
TRBV5-4	TRBD2	few	TRBJ2-2	CASSPTSGGNTGELFF	TGTGCCAGCAGCCCAACAAGCGGGGGCAACACCGGGGAGCTGTTTTTT
TRBV18	TRBD2	.	TRBJ2-3	CASSPSSAGDTDTQYF	TGTGCCAGCTCACCTTCATCAGCGGGGGACACAGATACGCAGTATTTT
TRBV28	.	.	TRBJ2-7	CASSDRDTYEQYF	TGTGCCAGCAGCGACCGGGACACCTACGAGCAGTACTTC
TRBV3-1/TRBV3-2	.	once	TRBJ1-2	CASSHSDYGYTF	TGTGCCAGCAGCCACTCAGACTATGGCTACACCTTC
TRBV28	.	.	TRBJ2-1	CASSWLGGGDNEQFF	TGTGCCAGCAGTTGGTTGGGAGGAGGGGACAATGAGCAGTTCTTC
TRBV28	TRBD1	.	TRBJ2-3	CASRHSFGTGSDTQYF	TGTGCCAGCAGACATTCATTCGGGACAGGCTCAGATACGCAGTATTTT
TRBV10-2	.	.	TRBJ1-1	CASSEPAQGNTEAFF	TGCGCCAGCAGTGAGCCGGCCCAGGGGAACACTGAAGCTTTCTTT
TRBV6-1	.	once	TRBJ2-7	CASSEMRGYEQYF	TGTGCCAGCAGTGAAATGAGGGGGTACGAGCAGTACTTC
TRBV9	TRBD2	.	TRBJ2-5	CASSVGRSGQETQYF	TGTGCCAGCAGCGTAGGCCGTAGCGGGCAAGAGACCCAGTACTTC
TRBV2	.	.	TRBJ1-6	CASSEARGMVSPLHF	TGTGCCAGCAGTGAAGCACGGGGTATGGTTTCACCCCTCCACTTT